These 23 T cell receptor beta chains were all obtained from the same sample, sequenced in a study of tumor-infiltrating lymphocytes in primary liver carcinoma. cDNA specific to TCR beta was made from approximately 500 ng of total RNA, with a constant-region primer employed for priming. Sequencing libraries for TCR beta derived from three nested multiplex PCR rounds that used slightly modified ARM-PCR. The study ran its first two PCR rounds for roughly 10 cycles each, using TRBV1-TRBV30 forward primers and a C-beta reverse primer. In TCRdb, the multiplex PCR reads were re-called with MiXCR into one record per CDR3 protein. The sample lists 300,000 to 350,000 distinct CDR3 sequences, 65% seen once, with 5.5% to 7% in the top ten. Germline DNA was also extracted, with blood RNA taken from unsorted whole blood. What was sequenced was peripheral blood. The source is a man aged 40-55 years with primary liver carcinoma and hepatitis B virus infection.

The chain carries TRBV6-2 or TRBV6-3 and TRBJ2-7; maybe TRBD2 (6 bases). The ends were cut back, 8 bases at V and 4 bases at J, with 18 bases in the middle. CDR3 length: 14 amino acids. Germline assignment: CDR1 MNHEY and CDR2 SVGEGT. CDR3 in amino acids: CASGRLVGLYEQYF. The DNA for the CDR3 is TGTGCCAGCGGTAGACTAGTGGGTTTATACGAGCAGTACTTC.

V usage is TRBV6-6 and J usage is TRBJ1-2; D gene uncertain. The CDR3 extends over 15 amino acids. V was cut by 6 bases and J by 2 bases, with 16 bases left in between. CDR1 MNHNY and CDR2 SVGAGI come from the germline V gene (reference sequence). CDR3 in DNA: TGTGCCAGCAGATACAGTGACGGTTTAAACTATGGCTACACCTTC. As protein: CASRYSDGLNYGYTF.

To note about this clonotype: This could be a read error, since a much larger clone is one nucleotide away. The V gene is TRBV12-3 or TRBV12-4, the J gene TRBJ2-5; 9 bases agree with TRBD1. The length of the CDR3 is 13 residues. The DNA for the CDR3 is TGTACCAGCAGTTTAGGACAGGGGTACCACCTCGGGTTC. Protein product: CTSSLGQGYHLGF.

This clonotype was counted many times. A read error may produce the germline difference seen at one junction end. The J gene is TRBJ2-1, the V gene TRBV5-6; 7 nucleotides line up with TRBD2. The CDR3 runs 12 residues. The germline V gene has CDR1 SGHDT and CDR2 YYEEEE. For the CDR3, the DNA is TGTGCCAGCAGCCCCCCCGGCGGGAGAGGGCTCTTC. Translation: CASSPPGGRGLF.

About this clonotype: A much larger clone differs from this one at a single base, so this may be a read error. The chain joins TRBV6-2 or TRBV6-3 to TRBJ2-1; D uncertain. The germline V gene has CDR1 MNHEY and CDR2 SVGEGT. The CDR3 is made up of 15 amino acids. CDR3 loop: CASSSGWNSYNVQFF. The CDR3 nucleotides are TGTGCCAGCAGCTCCGGGTGGAACTCCTACAATGTGCAGTTCTTC.

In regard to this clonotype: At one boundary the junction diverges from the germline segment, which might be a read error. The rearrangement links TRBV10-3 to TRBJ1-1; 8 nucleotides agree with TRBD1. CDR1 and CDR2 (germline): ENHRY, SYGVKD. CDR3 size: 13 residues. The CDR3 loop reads CAISESQGVEALF. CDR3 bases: TGTGCCATCAGTGAGTCACAGGGGGTTGAAGCTCTCTTT.

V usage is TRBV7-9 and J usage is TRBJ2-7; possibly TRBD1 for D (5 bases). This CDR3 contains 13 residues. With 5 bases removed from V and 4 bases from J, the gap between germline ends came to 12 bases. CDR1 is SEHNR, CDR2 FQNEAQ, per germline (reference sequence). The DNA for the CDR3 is TGTGCCAGCAGCCCGGCGACAGAGTACGAGCAGTACTTC. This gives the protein CASSPATEYEQYF.

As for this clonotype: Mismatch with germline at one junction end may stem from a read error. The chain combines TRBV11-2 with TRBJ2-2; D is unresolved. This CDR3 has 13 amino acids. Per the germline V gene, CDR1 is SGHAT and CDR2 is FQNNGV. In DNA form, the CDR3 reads TGTGCCGGCAGCTTAGAGCCTGCCGGGGAGCTGTTTTTT. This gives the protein CAGSLEPAGELFF.

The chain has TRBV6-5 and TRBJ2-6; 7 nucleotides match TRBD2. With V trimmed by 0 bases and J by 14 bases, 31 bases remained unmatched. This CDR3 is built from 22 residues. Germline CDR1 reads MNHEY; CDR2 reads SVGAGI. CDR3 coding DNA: TGTGCCAGCAGTTACTCTCAACCTGCCTTGACGGGAGGCTACTCTGGGGCCGACATCCTGACTTTC. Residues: CASSYSQPALTGGYSGADILTF.

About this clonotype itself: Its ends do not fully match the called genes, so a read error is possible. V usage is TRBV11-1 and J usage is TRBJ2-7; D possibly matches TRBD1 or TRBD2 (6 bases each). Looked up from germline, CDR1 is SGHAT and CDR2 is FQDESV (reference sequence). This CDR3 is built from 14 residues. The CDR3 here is CAGSPWRDTYEQYF. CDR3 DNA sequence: TGTGCCGGCAGCCCGTGGAGGGACACCTACGAGCAATACTTC.

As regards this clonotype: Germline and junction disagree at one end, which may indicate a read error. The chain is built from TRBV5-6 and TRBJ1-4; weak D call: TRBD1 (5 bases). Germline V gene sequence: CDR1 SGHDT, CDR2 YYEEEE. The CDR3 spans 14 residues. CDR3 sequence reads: CANSLGRALEKLFF. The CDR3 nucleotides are TGTGCCAACAGCTTGGGGCGGGCTCTCGAAAAACTGTTTTTT.

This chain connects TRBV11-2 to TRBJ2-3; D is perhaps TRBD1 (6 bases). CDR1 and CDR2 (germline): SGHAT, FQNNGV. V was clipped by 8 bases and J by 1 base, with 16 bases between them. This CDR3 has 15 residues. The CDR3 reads CASGRSRGRTDTQYF. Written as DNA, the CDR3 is TGTGCCAGCGGCAGGAGCAGGGGACGCACAGATACGCAGTATTTT. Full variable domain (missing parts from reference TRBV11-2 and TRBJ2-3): EAGVAQSPRYKIIEKRQSVAFWCNPISGHATLYWYQQILGQGPKLLIQFQNNGVVDDSQLPKDRFSAERLKGVDSTLKIQPAKLEDSAVYLCASGRSRGRTDTQYFGPGTRLTVL.

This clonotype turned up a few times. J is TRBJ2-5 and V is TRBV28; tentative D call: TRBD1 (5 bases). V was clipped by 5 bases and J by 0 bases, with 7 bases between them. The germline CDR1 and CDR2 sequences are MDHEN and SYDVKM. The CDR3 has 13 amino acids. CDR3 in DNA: TGTGCCAGCAGTACGACAGACCAAGAGACCCAGTACTTC. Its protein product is CASSTTDQETQYF.

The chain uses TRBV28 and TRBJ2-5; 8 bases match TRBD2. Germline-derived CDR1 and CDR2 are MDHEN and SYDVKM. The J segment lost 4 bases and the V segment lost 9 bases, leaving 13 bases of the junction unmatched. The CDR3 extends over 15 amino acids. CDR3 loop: CARSKPGLGTETQYF. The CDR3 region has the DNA TGTGCCAGAAGTAAACCGGGACTAGGAACAGAGACCCAGTACTTC.

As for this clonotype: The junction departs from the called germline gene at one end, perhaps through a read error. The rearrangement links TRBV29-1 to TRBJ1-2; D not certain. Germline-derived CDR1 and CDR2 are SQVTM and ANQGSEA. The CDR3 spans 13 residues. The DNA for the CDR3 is TGCAGCGTTGAGGAGCGGGGAAACTATGGCAACACCTTC. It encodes CSVEERGNYGNTF.

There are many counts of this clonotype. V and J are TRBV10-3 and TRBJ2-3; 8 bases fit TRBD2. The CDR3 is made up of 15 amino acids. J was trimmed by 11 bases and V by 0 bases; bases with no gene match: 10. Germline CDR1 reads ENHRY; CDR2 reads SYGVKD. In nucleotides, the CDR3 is TGTGCCATCAGTGAGTCGCAGCGGGAGTGGGTACGGCAGTATTTT. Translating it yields CAISESQREWVRQYF.

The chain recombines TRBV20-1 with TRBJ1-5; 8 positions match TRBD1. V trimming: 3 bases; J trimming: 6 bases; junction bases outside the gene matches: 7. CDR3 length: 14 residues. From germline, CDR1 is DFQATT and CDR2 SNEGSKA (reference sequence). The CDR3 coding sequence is TGCAGTGCTAGGGAAGGACAGGGTAGTCAGCCCCAGCATTTT. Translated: CSAREGQGSQPQHF.

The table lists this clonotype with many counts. The CDR3 nucleotides are TGCAGCGTTGAGGCGAGGGCGGACGGAGGACTGTTTTTT. It codes for CSVEARADGGLFF. The chain links TRBV29-1 to TRBJ1-4; D remains unclear. The V end lost 3 bases, the J end lost 13 bases, and 18 bases lay between the germline ends. This CDR3 contains 13 residues. Germline V gene sequence: CDR1 SQVTM, CDR2 ANQGSEA.

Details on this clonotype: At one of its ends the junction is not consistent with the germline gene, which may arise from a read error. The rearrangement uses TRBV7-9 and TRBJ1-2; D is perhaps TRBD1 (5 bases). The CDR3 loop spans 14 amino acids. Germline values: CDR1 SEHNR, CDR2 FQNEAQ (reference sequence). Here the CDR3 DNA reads TGTACCAGCAGCGAACAAAGCATACAGGCTGGCTACACCTTC. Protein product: CTSSEQSIQAGYTF.

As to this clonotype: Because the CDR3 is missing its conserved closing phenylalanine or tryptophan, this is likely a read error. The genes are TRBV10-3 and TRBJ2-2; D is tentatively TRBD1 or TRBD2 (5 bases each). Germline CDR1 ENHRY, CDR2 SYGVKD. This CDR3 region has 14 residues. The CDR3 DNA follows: TGTGCCATCAGGGGGGTCTCGAACACCGGGGAACTGTTTCTT. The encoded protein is CAIRGVSNTGELFL.

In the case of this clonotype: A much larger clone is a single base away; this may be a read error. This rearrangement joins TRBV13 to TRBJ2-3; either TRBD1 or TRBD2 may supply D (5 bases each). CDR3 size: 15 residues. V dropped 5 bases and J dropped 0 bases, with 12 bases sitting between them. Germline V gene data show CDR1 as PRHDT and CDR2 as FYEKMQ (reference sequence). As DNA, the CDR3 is TGTGCCAGCAGCCGGTGGGACGATAGCACAGATACGCAGTATTTT. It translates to CASSRWDDSTDTQYF.

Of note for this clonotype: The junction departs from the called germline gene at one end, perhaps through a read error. In DNA, the CDR3 is TGCGCCACCAGTTCCGGACAGGGAGCCACCTTC. Amino acid sequence: CATSSGQGATF. V is TRBV6-5 and J is TRBJ1-2; 8 bases are shared with TRBD1. Per the germline V gene, CDR1 is MNHEY and CDR2 is SVGAGI. This CDR3 contains 11 residues.

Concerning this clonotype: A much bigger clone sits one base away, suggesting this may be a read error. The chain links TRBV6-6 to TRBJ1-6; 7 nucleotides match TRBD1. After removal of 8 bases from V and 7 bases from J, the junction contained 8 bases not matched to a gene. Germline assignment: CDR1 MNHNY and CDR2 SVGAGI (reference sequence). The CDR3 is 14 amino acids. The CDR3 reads CASGAGGGNSPLHF. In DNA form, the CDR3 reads TGTGCCAGCGGGGCAGGGGGTGGGAATTCACCCCTCCACTTT.